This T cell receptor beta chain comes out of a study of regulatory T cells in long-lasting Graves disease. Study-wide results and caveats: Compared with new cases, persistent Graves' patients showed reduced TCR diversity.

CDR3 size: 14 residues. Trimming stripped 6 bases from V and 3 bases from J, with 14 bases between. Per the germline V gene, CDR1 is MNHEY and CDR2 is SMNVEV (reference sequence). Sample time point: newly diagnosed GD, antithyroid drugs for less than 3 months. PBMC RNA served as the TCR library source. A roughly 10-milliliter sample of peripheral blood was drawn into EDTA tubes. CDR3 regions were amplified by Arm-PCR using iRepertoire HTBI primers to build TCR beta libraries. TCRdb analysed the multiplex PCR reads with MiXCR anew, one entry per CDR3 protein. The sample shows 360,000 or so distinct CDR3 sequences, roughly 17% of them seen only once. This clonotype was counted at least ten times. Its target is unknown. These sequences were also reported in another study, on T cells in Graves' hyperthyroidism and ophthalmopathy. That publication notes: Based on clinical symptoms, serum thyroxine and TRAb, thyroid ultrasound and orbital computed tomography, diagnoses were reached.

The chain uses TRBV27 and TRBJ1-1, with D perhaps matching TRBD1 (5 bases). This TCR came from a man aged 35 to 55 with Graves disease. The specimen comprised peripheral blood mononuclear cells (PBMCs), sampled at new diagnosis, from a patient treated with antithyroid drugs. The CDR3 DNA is TGTGCCAGCAGCCGGGACGGGGCGGACACTGAAGCTTTCTTT. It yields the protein CASSRDGADTEAFF.